This T cell receptor (beta chain) was found in a study of cytotoxic CD8 clonotypes in ibrutinib-treated CLL. Background on the study: The authors obtained response samples at a median of around 11 months of treatment, range 6 to 36.

Using immunoSEQ multiplex PCR, the repertoire was profiled, and TCRdb retains in-frame clones only, with some absent. The sample lists some 46,000 clones; approximately 69% were seen once. Whole-study findings and limits: Patients had baseline clonality above age-matched healthy donors, and this clonality moved with circulating CD8+ T-cell counts. Once treatment began, public clonotypes, which were uncommon, contracted or stayed stable.

In regard to this clone: Its specificity is not known.

The material sequenced was PBMCs, taken after 12 months of ibrutinib treatment. The source of this sequence is a human donor with chronic lymphocytic leukemia.

CDR3 sequence: CASSSTQRGAGELFF. The DNA of the CDR3 is TGTGCCAGCAGCTCGACCCAAAGGGGGGCCGGGGAGCTGTTTTTT. The chain links TRBV7-3 to TRBJ2-2; the D call may be TRBD1 or TRBD2 (6 bases each). The CDR3 is 15 amino acids. CDR1 is SGHTA and CDR2 is FQGTGA in the germline V gene. The V end lost 4 bases, the J end lost 6 bases, and 15 bases lay between the germline ends. Drawing the rest from reference TRBV7-3 and TRBJ2-2, the complete variable domain is GAGVSQTPSNKVTEKGKYVELRCDPISGHTALYWYRQSLGQGPEFLIYFQGTGAADDSGLPNDRFFAVRPEGSVSTLKIQRTERGDSAVYLCASSSTQRGAGELFFGEGSRLTVL.